A selection of T cell receptor beta chains follows, all from one sample in a study of response to subunit inactivated influenza vaccine. TCRdb re-called the RT-PCR reads with MiXCR, one entry per CDR3 protein. The data hold approximately 680,000 distinct CDR3 sequences, with around a sixth observed a single time. Sequenced here: PBMCs from blood, sampled 12 days after vaccination. All receptors derive from a man aged 50 or older who received an inactivated influenza vaccine. Both conserved end residues are part of each CDR3. The D gene is left open where the match is weak. Clone size, where shown, is once, few, many, or a class for clones that have expanded.

abundance	d_gene	j_gene	v_gene	CDR3aa
-	-	TRBJ2-3	TRBV7-9	CASSPRTADTQYF
-	-	TRBJ1-1	TRBV6-2/TRBV6-3	CASASGDPVTEAFF
many	-	TRBJ2-7	TRBV11-2	CASSSMGGFYEQYF
few	TRBD1	TRBJ2-7	TRBV7-9	CASSRTGQGYEQYF
few	-	TRBJ2-1	TRBV9	CASSPSGRTNTYNEQFF
-	-	TRBJ1-3	TRBV20-1	CSAPDGYSGNTIYF
few	-	TRBJ2-7	TRBV5-1	CASSWGVGAKQYF
few	TRBD2	TRBJ2-7	TRBV20-1	CSARDGTSGPYEQYF
-	-	TRBJ2-7	TRBV5-8	CASSAHTGLPHEQYF
-	-	TRBJ2-3	TRBV7-6	CASSLVQLTDTQYF
few	-	TRBJ2-7	TRBV27	CASSLAVSYEQYF
few	-	TRBJ2-5	TRBV20-1	CSARDWGSGDRQETQYF
-	-	TRBJ2-7	TRBV7-9	CASSLVPSISYEQYF
few	-	TRBJ2-1	TRBV27	CASSQNSYEQFF
few	-	TRBJ1-2	TRBV20-1	CSASVRVDGYTF
-	TRBD1	TRBJ2-7	TRBV6-6	CASSYGTGGEQYF
few	-	TRBJ2-3	TRBV10-3	CAISESAKASTDTQYF
few	TRBD2	TRBJ2-1	TRBV12-3/TRBV12-4	CATGPGLADYNEQFF
-	TRBD1	TRBJ1-5	TRBV20-1	CSAMDRAYSNQPQHF
few	-	TRBJ2-5	TRBV4-2	CASSQESGTALGETQYF
-	TRBD2	TRBJ2-1	TRBV12-3/TRBV12-4	CASSSGSSGNEQFF
-	TRBD2	TRBJ2-1	TRBV7-6	CASSQTTSGVGREQFF
-	-	TRBJ2-1	TRBV7-2	CASSSTEGDLYNEQFF
few	TRBD1	TRBJ2-7	TRBV7-9	CASSSGQGIHEQYF
few	TRBD1	TRBJ2-2	TRBV15	CATSGTHRGENTGELFF
few	-	TRBJ2-5	TRBV12-3/TRBV12-4	CASSIAGTQETQYF
few	-	TRBJ1-2	TRBV20-1	CSARDHQGLNGYTF
-	-	TRBJ2-7	TRBV29-1	CSVLEGGGNEQYF
-	-	TRBJ1-2	TRBV12-3/TRBV12-4	CASSSGIYGYTF
few	TRBD2	TRBJ2-3	TRBV9	CASSVAGRSGGDTQYF
-	-	TRBJ2-3	TRBV5-6	CAISPGLVRTDTQYF
-	TRBD1	TRBJ2-7	TRBV11-1	CASSIRQGYEQYF
many	-	TRBJ2-4	TRBV7-2	CASSLDRLAKNIQYF
once	TRBD2	TRBJ2-3	TRBV12-3/TRBV12-4	CASKPGGEGTQYF
-	-	TRBJ1-3	TRBV20-1	CSAPDSTGNTIYF
-	TRBD1	TRBJ1-1	TRBV4-3	CASSYGQGNTEAFF
-	TRBD1	TRBJ2-3	TRBV27	CASSPWQTGITDTQYF
many	TRBD1	TRBJ2-5	TRBV6-5	CASSSPYRGYQETQYF
-	-	TRBJ2-5	TRBV12-3/TRBV12-4	CASRRESGETQYF
many	-	TRBJ2-5	TRBV7-8	CASSLYNSDGETQYF
few	-	TRBJ1-1	TRBV29-1	CSVSLGGTEAFF
-	TRBD2	TRBJ2-3	TRBV6-1	CASSDHRTSGRADTQYF
-	-	TRBJ2-6	TRBV28	CASSSPSTGMTGANVLTF
many	-	TRBJ2-5	TRBV24-1	CATSAPKGPHQETQYF
few	-	TRBJ2-3	TRBV6-1	CASRNSINTDTQYF
few	TRBD1	TRBJ1-6	TRBV20-1	CSAKTGGRTPLHF
-	-	TRBJ2-7	TRBV5-6	CASSLWLHEQYF
-	TRBD1	TRBJ2-2	TRBV6-1	CASEGQGNTGELFF
-	-	TRBJ1-4	TRBV7-8	CASSLGNRNLNEKLFF
few	-	TRBJ2-1	TRBV6-2/TRBV6-3	CASSYIRGQGISSYNEQFF
once	-	TRBJ1-5	TRBV20-1	CSARPGQAQPQHF
many	-	TRBJ2-3	TRBV5-1	CASSPPWTDTQYF
many	-	TRBJ2-1	TRBV14	CASSQDRGIEQFF
many	TRBD2	TRBJ2-7	TRBV7-2	CASSLGMGGEQYF
many	-	TRBJ1-4	TRBV5-1	CASSLGEREKLFF
many	-	TRBJ1-1	TRBV6-5	CASRSNTEAFF
-	TRBD2	TRBJ2-3	TRBV10-3	CAISGGSGVTDTQYF